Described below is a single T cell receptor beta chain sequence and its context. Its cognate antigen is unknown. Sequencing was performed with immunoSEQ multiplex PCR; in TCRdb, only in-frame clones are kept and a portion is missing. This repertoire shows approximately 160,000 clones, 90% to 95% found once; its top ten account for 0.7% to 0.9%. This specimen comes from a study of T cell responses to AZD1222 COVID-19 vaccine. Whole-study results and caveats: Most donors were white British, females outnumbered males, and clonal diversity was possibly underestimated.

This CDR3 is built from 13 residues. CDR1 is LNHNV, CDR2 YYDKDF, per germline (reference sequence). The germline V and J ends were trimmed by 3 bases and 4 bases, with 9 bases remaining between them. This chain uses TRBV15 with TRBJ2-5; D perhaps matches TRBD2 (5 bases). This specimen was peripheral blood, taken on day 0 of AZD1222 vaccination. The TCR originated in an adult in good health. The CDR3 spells CATSSYGVETQYF. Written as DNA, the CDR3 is TGTGCCACCAGCAGTTACGGGGTAGAGACCCAGTACTTC.